The present entry profiles one T cell receptor beta chain with its context. Vbeta (60) and Jbeta (13) primers were used in the PCR. TCRdb's table, derived via immunoSEQ multiplex PCR, lists solely in-frame clones and lacks some. There are about 150,000 clones in the sample; approximately 80% occur only once, and around 5.2% lies in the top ten. The germline V gene encodes CDR1 PRHDT and CDR2 FYEKMQ (reference sequence). Trimming shortened V by 4 bases and J by 1 base, and 10 bases separated the two germline ends. This CDR3 has 14 amino acids. This record belongs to a study of cytomegalovirus exposure and HLA in healthy donors.

The sequence came from a woman in her thirties or forties in good health and CMV-seropositive. The sample taken for sequencing was PBMCs. This chain connects TRBV13 to TRBJ1-2, with D perhaps matching TRBD1 (6 bases). CDR3 sequence reads: CASSSGQNNYGYTF. CDR3 nucleotides: TGTGCCAGCAGCTCTGGACAGAATAACTATGGCTACACCTTC.